This T cell receptor (beta chain) was recovered during a study of blood T cell repertoires in COVID-19. For the study at large: Samples representing acute and convalescent COVID-19 were sourced from the United States, Italy and Spain. PBMCs, B-cell-depleted T cells, or T cells were the source of the cDNA or gDNA that made up the material.

Participants had their cohort set by participant-reported clinical history. In the original analysis: The authors estimated nucleated cell counts from reference gene primer amplification. Libraries were prepared by immunoSEQ multiplex PCR; TCRdb keeps only in-frame clonotypes and omits some of them. That table furnishes V, J and clone size, whereas the DNA furnished D and trimming. This sample has about 440,000 clones; nearly 90% occur once, and the top ten carry about 2%. This CDR3 has 14 residues. Germline loops: CDR1 LNHDA, CDR2 SQIVND (reference sequence). V lost 3 bases, J lost 4 bases, and 4 bases stayed unmatched.

The receptor comes from a woman aged 18-35 years with acute COVID-19. This chain connects TRBV19 to TRBJ2-5; 8 positions match TRBD1. Sequenced input: PBMCs or T cells enriched from blood (not recorded which). The chain's CDR3 is CASSMGQVSETQYF. The DNA of the CDR3 is TGTGCCAGTAGTATGGGACAGGTATCAGAGACCCAGTACTTC.